The sequence of this T cell receptor (beta chain) was determined in a study of OX40 agonist ivuxolimab in advanced cancers. The overall study: While on treatment, patients had intravenous ivuxolimab at 0.01 to 10 mg/kg every 2 weeks.

Looked up from germline, CDR1 is SGHRS and CDR2 is YFSETQ. The CDR3 length is 15 residues. V lost 4 bases, J lost 2 bases, and 6 bases stayed unmatched. Exclusion applied to patients with autoimmune disease history or systemic immunosuppression. TCRdb's table, derived via immunoSEQ multiplex PCR, lists solely in-frame clones and lacks some. The sample shows 13,000 or so clones, about three quarters of them seen only once. This receptor was taken from an adult with an advanced solid tumor such as melanoma, head and neck, liver or kidney cancer. Sequencing was performed on CD4+ or CD8+ T cells sorted from blood, taken in a trial of the OX40 agonist ivuxolimab. The V gene is TRBV5-1, the J gene TRBJ1-2; 9 bases map to TRBD1. The CDR3 here is CASSPRDRENYGYTF. CDR3 sequence (DNA): TGCGCCAGCAGCCCTCGGGACAGGGAGAACTATGGCTACACCTTC.